The TCR beta chain described here comes from a study of blood T cell repertoires in COVID-19. About the study: Samples representing acute and convalescent COVID-19 were sourced from the United States, Italy and Spain. The cDNA or gDNA used as material had been derived from T cells, B-cell-depleted T cells, or PBMCs.

Authors' data handling: Estimated nucleated cell counts came from reference gene primer amplification. TCRdb keeps only in-frame clones here, not all; method: immunoSEQ multiplex PCR. The D gene and trimming were derived from the DNA, and the V and J assignments and clone size from that table. The table records 55,000 to 80,000 clones, 65% to 85% of them present only once. The CDR3 loop spans 14 amino acids. The V end was cut by 7 bases, the J end by 7 bases, with 20 bases between. Germline-derived CDR1 and CDR2 are SGHRS and YFSETQ. This TCR derives from a human donor in a cohort sampled during active COVID-19. Sample: peripheral blood. The chain combines TRBV5-1 with TRBJ1-2, with D perhaps TRBD1 (6 bases). The CDR3 spells CASLRTGGSRGYTF. CDR3 in DNA: TGCGCCAGCTTAAGGACGGGGGGCTCTCGTGGCTACACCTTC.